The present T cell receptor beta chain was sequenced within a study of blood T cell repertoires in COVID-19. About the study: The samples span acute and convalescent COVID-19 from the United States, Italy and Spain. Sample material is recorded as cDNA or gDNA derived from T cells, B-cell-depleted T cells, or PBMCs.

The Seattle patients joined while their infection was active and were tracked longitudinally afterward. Authors' processing steps: Amplifying reference gene primers gave estimates of nucleated cell counts. Assay: immunoSEQ multiplex PCR; the TCRdb copy retains only in-frame clones and omits some. The V and J calls and clone size were taken over from that table, and D and trimming were inferred from the DNA. The table includes 300,000 or so clones, approximately 93% detected once. This CDR3 spans 12 amino acids. V lost 5 bases and J lost 5; bases outside the gene matches: 3. Germline assignment: CDR1 MNHNY and CDR2 SVGAGI (reference sequence).

This chain joins TRBV6-6 and TRBJ2-7; 7 bases agree with TRBD2. The receptor's source is a woman aged 25 to 39 with COVID-19, enrolled during active disease. What was sequenced was peripheral blood. The CDR3 DNA reads as TGTGCCAGCAGTAAGAGCGGGAACGAGCAGTACTTC. The encoded protein is CASSKSGNEQYF.